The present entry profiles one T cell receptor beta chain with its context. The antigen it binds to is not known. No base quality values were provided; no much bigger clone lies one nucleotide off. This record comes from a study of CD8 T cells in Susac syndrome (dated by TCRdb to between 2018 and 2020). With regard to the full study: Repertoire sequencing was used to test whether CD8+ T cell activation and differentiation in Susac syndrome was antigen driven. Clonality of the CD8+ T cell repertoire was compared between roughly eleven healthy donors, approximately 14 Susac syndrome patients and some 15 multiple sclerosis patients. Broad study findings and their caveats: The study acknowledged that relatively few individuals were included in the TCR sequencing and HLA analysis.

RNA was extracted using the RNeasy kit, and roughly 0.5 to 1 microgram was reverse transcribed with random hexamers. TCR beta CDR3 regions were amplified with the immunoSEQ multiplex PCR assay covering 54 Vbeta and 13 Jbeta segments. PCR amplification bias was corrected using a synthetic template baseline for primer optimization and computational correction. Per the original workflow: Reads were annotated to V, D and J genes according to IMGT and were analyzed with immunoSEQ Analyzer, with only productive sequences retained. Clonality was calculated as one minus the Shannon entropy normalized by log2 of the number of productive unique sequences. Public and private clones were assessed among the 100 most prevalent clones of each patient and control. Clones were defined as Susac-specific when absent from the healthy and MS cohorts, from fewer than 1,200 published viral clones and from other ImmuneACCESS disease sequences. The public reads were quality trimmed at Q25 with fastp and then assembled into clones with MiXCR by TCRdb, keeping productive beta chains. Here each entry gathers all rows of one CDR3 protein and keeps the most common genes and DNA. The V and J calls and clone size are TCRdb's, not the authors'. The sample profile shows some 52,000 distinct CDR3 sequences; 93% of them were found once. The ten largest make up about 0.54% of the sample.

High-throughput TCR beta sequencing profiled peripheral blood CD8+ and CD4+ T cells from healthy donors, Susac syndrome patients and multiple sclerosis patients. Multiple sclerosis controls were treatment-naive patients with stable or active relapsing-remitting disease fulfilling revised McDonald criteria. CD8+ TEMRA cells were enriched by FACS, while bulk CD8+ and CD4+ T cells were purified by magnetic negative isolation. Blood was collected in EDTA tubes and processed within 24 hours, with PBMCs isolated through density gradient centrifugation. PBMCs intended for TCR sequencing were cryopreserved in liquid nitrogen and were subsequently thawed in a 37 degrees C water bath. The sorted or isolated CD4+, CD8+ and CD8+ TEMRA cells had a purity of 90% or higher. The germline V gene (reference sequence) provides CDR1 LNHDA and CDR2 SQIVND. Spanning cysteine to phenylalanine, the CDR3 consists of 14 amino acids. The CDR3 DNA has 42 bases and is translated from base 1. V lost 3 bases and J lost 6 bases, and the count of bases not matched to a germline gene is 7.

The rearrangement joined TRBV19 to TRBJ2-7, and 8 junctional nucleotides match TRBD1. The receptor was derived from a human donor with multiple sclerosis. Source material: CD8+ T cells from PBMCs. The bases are TGTGCCAGTAGTATCGCGCAGGGGGCTAGCGAGCAGTACTTC. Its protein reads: CASSIAQGASEQYF.